The present TCR beta chain was sequenced within a study of T cell responses to AZD1222 COVID-19 vaccine. V was shortened by 3 bases and J by 6 bases, with 9 bases between the two germline ends. The CDR3 runs 12 residues. CDR1 and CDR2 from the germline V gene are SEHNR and FQNEAQ (reference sequence). The study, taken as a whole, reports: Spike-specific TCR depth and breadth grew after two AZD1222 doses. Only a handful of AZD1222 recipients, several in all, had baseline seropositivity.

Points on this clone: Its specificity is unknown.

Clones were read by immunoSEQ multiplex PCR, and TCRdb kept only the in-frame ones, dropping some. The sample shows around 210,000 clones, about 94% of them seen only once. The clonotype comes from an adult who received the MenACWY meningococcal vaccine as a control. Source: peripheral blood, taken 28 days after the second dose of the MenACWY control vaccine. J is TRBJ2-7 and V is TRBV7-9; D unresolved. The CDR3: CASSFRSPEQYF. Written as DNA, the CDR3 is TGTGCCAGCAGCTTCAGGAGTCCCGAGCAGTACTTC. The full variable domain, completed using reference TRBV7-9 and TRBJ2-7, is DTGVSQNPRHKITKRGQNVTFRCDPISEHNRLYWYRQTLGQGPEFLTYFQNEAQLEKSRLLSDRFSAERPKGSFSTLEIQRTEQGDSAMYLCASSFRSPEQYFGPGTRLTVT.